This TCR beta chain was captured by sequencing in a study of vaccination effects on CD4 cells after COVID-19. CDR3 length: 16 residues. From germline, CDR1 is MNHEY and CDR2 SVGEGT. In regard to this clone: Antigen: not known. The germline gene is not matched at one end of the junction; a read error may be the cause.

In the ViraFEST assay, antigen-specific CD4+ clonotypes were identified by expansion after peptide-pool stimulation. At the end of 10 days of culture, CD4+ T cells were isolated. Participants completed two doses of the BNT162b2 or mRNA-1273 vaccine. TCRdb's copy holds only in-frame clones and misses some; the assay was immunoSEQ multiplex PCR. The profile shows approximately 70,000 clones, less than 80% of them singletons. The genes are TRBV6-2 or TRBV6-3 and TRBJ2-6, with unresolved D. The receptor was isolated from a human donor who received a COVID-19 vaccine. Here the sequenced sample was CD4+ T cells from PBMCs cultured with HCoV-OC43 spike peptides, taken after COVID-19 vaccination. The subset denotes: HCoV-OC43 spike overlapping peptide pool stimulation. The CDR3 reads CASSYPLSAGANVLTF. The CDR3 bases are TGTGCCAGCAGTTACCCGCTTTCGGCTGGAGCCAACGTCCTGACTTTC.